This T cell receptor beta chain was identified in a study of T cell changes during pregnancy in multiple sclerosis. CDR1 and CDR2 from the germline V gene are GTSNPN and SVGIG (reference sequence). The CDR3 runs to 11 residues. The V end was cut by 2 bases, the J end by 8 bases, with 6 bases between. Repertoires were generated with immunoSEQ multiplex PCR, while TCRdb's copy carries only in-frame clones and drops some. This sample has more than 35,000 clones, with roughly nine tenths found just once. The V and J genes are TRBV30 and TRBJ1-4; perhaps TRBD1 as D (6 bases). The receptor's source is a female donor in good health, enrolled as a control in a pregnancy study. Sequencing used CD4+ T cells from peripheral blood mononuclear cells, obtained in the third trimester of pregnancy. CDR3: CAWSQGEKLFF. In nucleotides, the CDR3 is TGTGCCTGGAGTCAGGGGGAAAAACTGTTTTTT.